The following is a T cell receptor (beta chain) sequence with its context. Its antigen is undetermined. CDR1 and CDR2 (germline): MGHRA, YSYEKL. V was shortened by 1 base and J by 7 bases, with 14 bases between the two germline ends. CDR3 length: 15 amino acids. TCRdb reprocessed the 5' RACE reads via MiXCR and lists one record per CDR3 protein. The table includes roughly 130,000 distinct CDR3 sequences, 15% to 20% detected once. The entry originates in a study of T-cell memory formation after mild COVID-19. Whole-study results and caveats: Shrinking CD4+ clones were chiefly CM and EM; CD8+ ones were chiefly EMRA. Day 15 to 85 contractors were CD4/CD8 balanced; later expanders leaned CD4+.

Sequences were obtained from PBMCs or a T cell subset sorted from them (not recorded which). The chain employs TRBV4-1 and TRBJ1-5, with D possibly being TRBD1 (5 bases). The TCR originated in an adult woman who had mild COVID-19 (a few samples of this study predate the infection). Cell type and time point are not known. CDR3: CASSQAQGIQQPQHF. The DNA for the CDR3 is TGCGCCAGCAGCCAAGCTCAGGGTATTCAACAGCCCCAGCATTTT.